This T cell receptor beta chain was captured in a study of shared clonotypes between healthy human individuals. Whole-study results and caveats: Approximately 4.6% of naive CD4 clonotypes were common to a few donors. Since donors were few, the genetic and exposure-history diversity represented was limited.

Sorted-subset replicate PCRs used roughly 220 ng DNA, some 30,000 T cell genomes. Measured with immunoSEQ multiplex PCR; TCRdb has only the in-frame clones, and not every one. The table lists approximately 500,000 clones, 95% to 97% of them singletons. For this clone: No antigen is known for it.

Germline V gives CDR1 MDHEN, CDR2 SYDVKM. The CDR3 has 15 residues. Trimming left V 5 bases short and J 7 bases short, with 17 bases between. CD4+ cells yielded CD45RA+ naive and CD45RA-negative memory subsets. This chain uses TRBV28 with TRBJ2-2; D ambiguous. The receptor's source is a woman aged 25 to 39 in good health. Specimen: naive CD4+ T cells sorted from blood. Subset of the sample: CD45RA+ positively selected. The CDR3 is CASSVNKVKLGELFF. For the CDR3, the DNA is TGTGCCAGCAGTGTTAACAAAGTGAAACTCGGGGAGCTGTTTTTT.